This is a list of T cell receptor beta chains from one sample in a study of Ad26.COV2.S vaccination and SARS-CoV-2 variants. Libraries were prepared by immunoSEQ multiplex PCR; TCRdb keeps only in-frame clonotypes and omits some of them. The sample has 350,000 to 450,000 clones, approximately 84% seen once. Specimen: peripheral blood, collected in a trial of Ad26.COV2.S vaccine versus placebo. The receptors derive from a person between 18 and 65 years old who received the Ad26.COV2.S COVID-19 vaccine or a placebo. Each CDR3 is given with its conserved first and last residue. A D gene is named only where the DNA matches it firmly. Rows give clone size only sometimes, using once, few, many, or a class for an expanded clone.

abundance,d_gene,v_gene,j_gene,CDR3aa,CDR3nt
NA,TRBD1,TRBV5-1,TRBJ1-4,CASSGQGSGEKLFF,TGCGCCAGCAGCGGACAGGGGTCAGGTGAAAAACTGTTTTTT
few,NA,TRBV4-1,TRBJ2-1,CASSQEGIGGLTGEQFF,TGCGCCAGCAGCCAAGAAGGGATCGGGGGCCTAACGGGTGAGCAGTTCTTC
NA,NA,TRBV2,TRBJ2-5,CASMKGGGDRGLETQYF,TGTGCCAGCATGAAAGGCGGGGGGGACAGGGGATTGGAGACCCAGTACTTC
NA,TRBD1,TRBV25-1,TRBJ2-7,CASSVGTGRYPYEQYF,TGTGCCAGCAGTGTGGGGACAGGGCGCTACCCCTACGAGCAGTACTTC
NA,TRBD1,TRBV6-5,TRBJ2-1,CASSSQGLSSYNEQFF,TGTGCCAGCAGTTCACAGGGGCTGAGCTCCTACAATGAGCAGTTCTTC
NA,NA,TRBV7-2,TRBJ1-4,CASSYGVGEKLFF,TGTGCCAGCAGCTACGGGGTGGGAGAAAAACTGTTTTTT
NA,NA,TRBV14,TRBJ2-2,CASGTGSGELFF,TGTGCCAGCGGTACAGGGTCCGGGGAGCTGTTTTTT
NA,NA,TRBV6-5,TRBJ2-7,CASSYSLIGTYEQYF,TGTGCCAGCAGTTACTCTCTCATTGGGACATACGAGCAGTACTTC
few,NA,TRBV6-2/TRBV6-3,TRBJ1-5,CASSSDFRQPQHF,TGTGCCAGCAGTTCGGACTTTAGGCAGCCCCAGCATTTT
NA,TRBD1,TRBV24-1,TRBJ2-5,CATSDPGTGEETQYF,TGTGCCACCAGTGACCCTGGGACAGGGGAAGAGACCCAGTACTTC
NA,NA,TRBV5-6,TRBJ2-3,CASRGEIGSTDTQYF,TGTGCCAGCAGGGGGGAGATCGGAAGCACAGATACGCAGTATTTT
once,TRBD2,TRBV9,TRBJ2-7,CASSVASGTYEQYF,TGTGCCAGCAGTGTTGCTAGCGGAACCTACGAGCAGTACTTC
NA,NA,TRBV15,TRBJ1-4,CATSRDRTVLNEKLFF,TGTGCCACCAGCAGAGACCGGACAGTACTTAATGAAAAACTGTTTTTT
NA,NA,TRBV7-9,TRBJ2-7,CASSLGQKTYEQYF,TGTGCCAGCAGCCTCGGGCAGAAAACCTACGAGCAGTACTTC
NA,NA,TRBV6-5,TRBJ1-3,CASSYLGSGNTIYF,TGTGCCAGCAGTTACTTGGGCTCTGGAAACACCATATATTTT
NA,NA,TRBV19,TRBJ2-5,CASGHRANQETQYF,TGTGCCAGTGGCCACCGGGCCAACCAAGAGACCCAGTACTTC
NA,TRBD1,TRBV3-1/TRBV3-2,TRBJ2-3,CASSQDWADRGRYF,TGTGCCAGCAGCCAAGATTGGGCAGACAGGGGAAGGTATTTT
NA,NA,TRBV5-1,TRBJ2-3,CASGGESTDTQYF,TGCGCCAGCGGCGGCGAAAGCACAGATACGCAGTATTTT
NA,TRBD2,TRBV27,TRBJ2-1,CASSLRDYNEQFF,TGTGCCAGCAGTTTAAGGGACTATAATGAGCAGTTCTTC
NA,TRBD1,TRBV27,TRBJ1-6,CASSPKPDRGGGISYNSPLHF,TGTGCCAGCAGTCCGAAACCCGACAGGGGAGGAGGCATTTCCTATAATTCACCCCTCCACTTT
few,TRBD2,TRBV3-1/TRBV3-2,TRBJ2-3,CASSPMSGRGGADTQYF,TGTGCCAGCAGCCCGATGAGCGGGAGGGGTGGGGCAGATACGCAGTATTTT
NA,NA,TRBV30,TRBJ2-7,CAWSVLGFGVIPQPPYEQYF,TGTGCCTGGAGTGTACTAGGTTTCGGCGTAATTCCTCAACCCCCCTACGAGCAGTACTTC
NA,NA,TRBV5-6,TRBJ2-2,CASSFGNTGELFF,TGTGCCAGCAGCTTCGGAAACACCGGGGAGCTGTTTTTT
NA,NA,TRBV11-2,TRBJ2-2,CASSLAIKRAQTGELFF,TGTGCCAGCAGCTTAGCGATCAAGCGGGCGCAGACCGGGGAGCTGTTTTTT
NA,TRBD1,TRBV11-2,TRBJ2-1,CASSWTGEDNEQFF,TGTGCCAGCAGTTGGACAGGGGAAGACAATGAGCAGTTCTTC
few,NA,TRBV5-4,TRBJ2-7,CASSPAGDSNYEQYF,TGTGCCAGCAGCCCGGCAGGCGATTCCAACTACGAGCAGTACTTC
once,NA,TRBV19,TRBJ2-2,CASSPMPRGLFTGELFF,TGTGCCAGTAGTCCAATGCCCCGAGGCCTTTTTACCGGGGAGCTGTTTTTT
once,TRBD1,TRBV9,TRBJ1-4,CASSLGQGGGEKLFF,TGTGCCAGCAGCCTGGGACAGGGGGGCGGTGAAAAACTGTTTTTT
NA,NA,TRBV27,TRBJ2-1,CASRPRDGGSKGQFF,TGTGCCAGCAGGCCCCGGGACGGAGGATCGAAGGGGCAGTTCTTC
NA,NA,TRBV7-2,TRBJ1-1,CASSLVRQRNTEAFF,TGTGCCAGCAGCTTAGTGCGGCAGAGGAACACTGAAGCTTTCTTT
NA,TRBD1,TRBV29-1,TRBJ2-5,CSVEETGGSETQYF,TGCAGCGTTGAAGAGACAGGGGGTTCCGAGACCCAGTACTTC
NA,NA,TRBV7-9,TRBJ2-7,CASSLRVVEQYF,TGTGCCAGCAGCTTACGGGTGGTCGAGCAGTACTTC
NA,NA,TRBV2,TRBJ1-2,CASLSVALKGYTF,TGTGCCAGCCTCAGTGTCGCGCTTAAGGGCTACACCTTC
NA,NA,TRBV6-1,TRBJ2-3,CASSDQEGGSTQYF,TGTGCCAGCAGTGACCAGGAGGGGGGAAGTACGCAGTATTTT
few,NA,TRBV5-6,TRBJ2-7,CASSYRTGTYEQYF,TGTGCCAGCAGCTATCGTACAGGGACCTACGAGCAGTACTTC
NA,NA,TRBV18,TRBJ2-7,CASSPGILGAEQYF,TGTGCCAGCTCACCCGGGATACTCGGCGCCGAGCAGTACTTC
NA,TRBD1,TRBV28,TRBJ1-1,CASRSYPGQAGGTEAFF,TGTGCCAGCAGATCCTATCCGGGACAGGCCGGCGGCACTGAAGCTTTCTTT
NA,TRBD1,TRBV4-1,TRBJ1-6,CASSQGLDRGSSPLHF,TGCGCCAGCAGCCAAGGGCTGGACAGGGGTTCTTCACCCCTCCACTTT
NA,NA,TRBV7-9,TRBJ2-7,CASSLGSLEQYF,TGTGCCAGCAGCTTAGGTTCCCTGGAGCAGTACTTC
NA,TRBD1,TRBV7-2,TRBJ1-1,CASSFQAGTGEAFF,TGTGCCAGCAGTTTCCAGGCAGGGACAGGTGAAGCTTTCTTT
NA,TRBD1,TRBV5-1,TRBJ2-3,CASSLAGTGADTQYF,TGCGCCAGCAGCTTGGCTGGGACAGGGGCAGATACGCAGTATTTT
few,NA,TRBV5-1,TRBJ1-6,CASSRDTGNSPLHF,TGCGCCAGCAGCCGCGACACAGGGAATTCACCCCTCCACTTT
NA,TRBD2,TRBV5-4,TRBJ2-1,CASSLAGAGEGQFF,TGTGCCAGCAGCTTGGCCGGAGCGGGAGAGGGGCAGTTCTTC
NA,TRBD1,TRBV15,TRBJ1-6,CATSRNQGAAYSSYNSPLHF,TGTGCCACCAGCAGAAACCAGGGGGCCGCTTATAGCTCCTATAATTCACCCCTCCACTTT
NA,TRBD2,TRBV7-6,TRBJ2-7,CASSPSGRWYEQYF,TGTGCCAGCAGCCCCAGCGGGAGATGGTACGAGCAGTACTTC
NA,NA,TRBV7-9,TRBJ2-5,CASRPPVGETQYF,TGTGCCAGCAGGCCGCCAGTGGGGGAGACCCAGTACTTC
NA,NA,TRBV7-2,TRBJ2-7,CASSPPVAQFVHEQYF,TGTGCCAGCAGCCCTCCGGTGGCACAGTTCGTTCACGAGCAGTACTTC
once,TRBD2,TRBV18,TRBJ2-4,CASSHLGGEVRQYF,TGTGCCAGCTCCCACCTCGGGGGGGAAGTACGTCAGTACTTC
NA,TRBD1,TRBV15,TRBJ2-7,CATSRDRTGVEQYF,TGTGCCACCAGCAGAGATAGAACAGGGGTTGAGCAGTACTTC
few,TRBD1,TRBV7-4,TRBJ1-2,CASSPRDRARDYGYTF,TGTGCCAGCAGCCCACGGGACAGGGCTAGAGACTATGGCTACACCTTC
NA,TRBD1,TRBV2,TRBJ2-7,CASSKPGQNYEQYF,TGTGCCAGCAGCAAACCGGGACAGAACTACGAGCAGTACTTC
few,NA,TRBV19,TRBJ2-5,CASSRQPMETQYF,TGTGCCAGTAGTAGACAGCCCATGGAGACCCAGTACTTC
NA,TRBD2,TRBV29-1,TRBJ2-3,CSVGREWTTDTQYF,TGCAGCGTTGGGCGGGAGTGGACGACAGATACGCAGTATTTT
NA,NA,TRBV3-1/TRBV3-2,TRBJ1-1,CASQQGREAFF,TGTGCCAGCCAACAGGGTCGCGAAGCTTTCTTT
NA,NA,TRBV5-1,TRBJ1-5,CASSLESPNQPQHF,TGCGCCAGCAGCTTGGAGTCACCTAATCAGCCCCAGCATTTT
once,NA,TRBV5-4,TRBJ2-3,CASSLDWQGTDTQYF,TGTGCCAGCAGCTTGGATTGGCAGGGGACAGATACGCAGTATTTT
NA,TRBD2,TRBV3-1/TRBV3-2,TRBJ2-5,CASSENSGAYYF,TGTGCCAGCAGCGAAAATAGCGGGGCTTACTACTTC
NA,NA,TRBV7-9,TRBJ1-4,CASSYDWEKLFF,TGTGCCAGCAGCTACGACTGGGAAAAACTGTTTTTT